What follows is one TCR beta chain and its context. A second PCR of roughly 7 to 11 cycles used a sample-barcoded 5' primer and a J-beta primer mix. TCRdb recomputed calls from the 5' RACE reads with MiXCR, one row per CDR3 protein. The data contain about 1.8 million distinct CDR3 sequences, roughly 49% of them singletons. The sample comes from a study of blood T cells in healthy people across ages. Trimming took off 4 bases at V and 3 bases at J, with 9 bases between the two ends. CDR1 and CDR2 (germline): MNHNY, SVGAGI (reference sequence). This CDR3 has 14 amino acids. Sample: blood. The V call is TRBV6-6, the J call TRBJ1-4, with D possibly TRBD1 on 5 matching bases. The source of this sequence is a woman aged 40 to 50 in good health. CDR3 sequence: CASSWGRPNEKLFF. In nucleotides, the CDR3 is TGTGCCAGCAGTTGGGGGAGGCCTAATGAAAAACTGTTTTTT.